Listed here are 25 T cell receptor beta chains from one sample, sequenced in a study of post-analysis software for immune sequencing data. Study-wide results and limits: In patients, a few TRBV segments were more frequent than in controls, with TRBV5-6, TRBV5-1 and TRBV20-1 among them.

No antigen has been assigned to these receptors. Built from TCR beta cDNA, the libraries had unique molecular identifiers in them. TCRdb processed the PCR reads anew with MiXCR; each CDR3 protein has one entry. The sample lists around 500,000 distinct CDR3 sequences, roughly 34% occurring once. Input material: blood. The receptors were gathered from a girl under 18 with multiple sclerosis.

The chain is built from TRBV20-1 and TRBJ1-2; D is unclear. Per germline, CDR1 DFQATT and CDR2 SNEGSKA (reference sequence). The CDR3 contains 11 residues. This CDR3 reads CSVLGNYGYTF. The CDR3 DNA is TGCAGCGTTTTAGGGAACTATGGCTACACCTTC.

The rearrangement uses TRBV10-3 and TRBJ1-1; D may be TRBD1 (5 bases). V was shortened by 0 bases and J by 3 bases, with 8 bases between the two germline ends. The CDR3 has 14 residues. CDR1 and CDR2 (germline): ENHRY, SYGVKD. The CDR3 loop reads CAISESWTYTEAFF. CDR3 DNA sequence: TGTGCCATCAGTGAGTCGTGGACATACACTGAAGCTTTCTTT.

This clonotype has just a few counts. The chain is built from TRBV5-6 and TRBJ2-1, with TRBD1 matching over 9 bases. The V segment lost 4 bases and the J segment 3 bases; nucleotides outside the gene matches: 2. Germline V lookup: CDR1 SGHDT, CDR2 YYEEEE. This CDR3 has 14 residues. The CDR3 sequence is CASSRDRDYNEQFF. CDR3 coding DNA: TGTGCCAGCAGCCGGGACAGGGACTACAATGAGCAGTTCTTC.

V gene TRBV20-1 combines with J gene TRBJ2-5; 7 positions agree with TRBD1. The junction had 8 bases not matched to a gene; V was cut back by 8 bases and J by 5 bases. Germline CDR1 is DFQATT and CDR2 is SNEGSKA (reference sequence). The CDR3 length is 12 residues. CDR3 in DNA: TGCAGTCCCAAGACAGGGTCGGAGACCCAGTACTTC. It translates to CSPKTGSETQYF.

The chain carries TRBV5-6 and TRBJ1-5; TRBD1 matches at 8 bases. Unmatched junction bases numbered 7, after V lost 4 bases and J lost 1 base. Looked up from germline, CDR1 is SGHDT and CDR2 is YYEEEE. CDR3 length: 16 amino acids. CDR3 DNA: TGTGCCAGCAGCCGACGCAGGGGGCCCAGCAATCAGCCCCAGCATTTT. Its translation is CASSRRRGPSNQPQHF. The variable domain in full, with the rest retrieved from reference TRBV5-6 and TRBJ1-5, is DAGVTQSPTHLIKTRGQQVTLRCSPKSGHDTVSWYQQALGQGPQFIFQYYEEEERQRGNFPDRFSGHQFPNYSSELNVNALLLGDSALYLCASSRRRGPSNQPQHFGDGTRLSIL.

This clonotype was observed at least ten times. This chain joins TRBV29-1 and TRBJ2-4, with TRBD1 as a possible D gene (7 bases). This CDR3 comprises 13 residues. The germline gives CDR1 SQVTM, CDR2 ANQGSEA. Trimming left V 8 bases short and J 6 bases short, with 17 bases between. In DNA form, the CDR3 reads TGCAGCTTCACCGCAGGGGGGCTAAACATTCAGTACTTC. Amino acids: CSFTAGGLNIQYF.

This clonotype was found a few times. V is TRBV6-5 and J is TRBJ2-3; 9 nucleotides agree with TRBD1. Unmatched junction bases numbered 4, after V lost 4 bases and J lost 2 bases. The CDR3 runs to 15 residues. Germline assignment: CDR1 MNHEY and CDR2 SVGAGI. CDR3 coding DNA: TGTGCCAGCAGTTTACAGGGGGCCATCACAGATACGCAGTATTTT. It specifies CASSLQGAITDTQYF.

V usage is TRBV24-1 and J usage is TRBJ2-1, with D possibly being TRBD1 or TRBD2 (5 bases each). The CDR3 covers 16 residues. V lost 7 bases, J lost 4 bases, and 19 bases lay in between. Germline loops: CDR1 KGHDR, CDR2 SFDVKD. CDR3 residues: CATSGIGGASYNEQFF. The CDR3 DNA follows: TGTGCCACCAGCGGGATCGGTGGGGCGTCGTACAATGAGCAGTTCTTC.

In this sample, this clonotype turned up a few times. This chain connects TRBV5-1 to TRBJ2-5; D is unclear. Per germline, CDR1 SGHRS and CDR2 YFSETQ. Trimming took off 2 bases at V and 4 bases at J, with 12 bases between the two ends. This CDR3 comprises 14 residues. The CDR3 sequence: CASSFIGQLETQYF. In DNA form, the CDR3 reads TGCGCCAGCAGCTTCATTGGGCAGCTAGAGACCCAGTACTTC.

This clonotype was seen a few times. The rearrangement uses TRBV20-1 and TRBJ2-7; 7 bases agree with TRBD1. Germline V CDR1 and CDR2: DFQATT, SNEGSKA (reference sequence). The CDR3 sequence is 11 residues long. The V gene end was trimmed by 7 bases and the J gene end by 3 bases; junction bases not matched to a gene: 3. The CDR3 loop is CSGDSNYEQYF. CDR3 DNA: TGCAGTGGGGACAGTAACTACGAGCAGTACTTC.

The gene calls are TRBV25-1 and TRBJ2-1; 8 bases map to TRBD2. The germline gives CDR1 MGHDK, CDR2 SYGVNS. V was clipped by 3 bases and J by 2 bases; unmatched bases: 6. CDR3 size: 16 residues. The DNA for the CDR3 is TGTGCCAGCAGTGAGCTTCGGGGGGGCACCTACAATGAGCAGTTCTTC. Translation gives CASSELRGGTYNEQFF.

The chain has TRBV29-1 and TRBJ2-7; 7 bases fit TRBD1. Germline V gives CDR1 SQVTM, CDR2 ANQGSEA. Trimming at V came to 6 bases and at J to 6 bases, leaving 8 bases not matched to a gene. The CDR3 is 12 amino acids. In nucleotides, the CDR3 is TGCAGCGTCGCTGGGACAGTAACCGAGCAGTACTTC. Translating it yields CSVAGTVTEQYF.

The chain employs TRBV9 and TRBJ2-1, with 9 nucleotides matching TRBD2. The CDR3 is 15 amino acids. Germline V gene sequence: CDR1 SGDLS, CDR2 YYNGEE. The V segment lost 0 bases and the J segment 9 bases; nucleotides outside the gene matches: 7. The CDR3 DNA sequence: TGTGCCAGCAGCGTAGCAGCGGGGGGCGGTGTTGAGCAGTTCTTC. This gives the protein CASSVAAGGGVEQFF.

The chain recombines TRBV6-5 with TRBJ2-2; D is undetermined. Trimming cost V 2 bases and J 5 bases, with 6 bases left between them. CDR1 and CDR2 from the germline V gene are MNHEY and SVGAGI. The CDR3 sequence is 13 residues long. Here the CDR3 reads CASSYLPTGELFF. The CDR3, as DNA: TGTGCCAGCAGTTACCTGCCGACCGGGGAGCTGTTTTTT.

The chain links TRBV7-2 to TRBJ1-5; no firm D call. V gave up 5 bases and J gave up 2 bases, with 16 bases separating them. CDR1 and CDR2 (germline): SGHTA, FQGNSA. This CDR3 region has 16 residues. CDR3 nucleotides: TGTACCAGCAGCCCCTCACCGGGGAAGGGCAATCAGCCCCAGCATTTT. Protein sequence: CTSSPSPGKGNQPQHF.

The chain has TRBV5-1 and TRBJ2-6; no clear D gene. CDR3 length equals 15 residues. V shed 0 bases and J shed 0 bases, with 4 bases lying between them. The germline CDR1 and CDR2 sequences are SGHRS and YFSETQ. The CDR3 protein is CASSLASSGANVLTF. For the CDR3, the DNA is TGCGCCAGCAGCTTGGCCAGCTCTGGGGCCAACGTCCTGACTTTC. Supplemented by reference TRBV5-1 and TRBJ2-6, the full variable domain reads KAGVTQTPRYLIKTRGQQVTLSCSPISGHRSVSWYQQTPGQGLQFLFEYFSETQRNKGNFPGRFSGRQFSNSRSEMNVSTLELGDSALYLCASSLASSGANVLTFGAGSRLTVL.

This clonotype has more than one count but fewer than ten. This chain connects TRBV20-1 to TRBJ2-5; TRBD2 is a possible D gene (5 bases). Trimming pared 4 bases from V and 2 bases from J, leaving 14 bases between. CDR1 and CDR2 from the germline V gene are DFQATT and SNEGSKA (reference sequence). The CDR3 has 14 amino acids. CDR3 in amino acids: CSANAEVGQETQYF. CDR3 DNA sequence: TGCAGTGCTAATGCGGAGGTCGGACAAGAGACCCAGTACTTC.

On this clonotype itself: One end of the junction fails to match germline, which may point to a read error. The rearrangement links TRBV20-1 to TRBJ2-5, with TRBD2 matching over 7 bases. CDR1 and CDR2 from the germline V gene are DFQATT and SNEGSKA (reference sequence). The CDR3 runs 18 residues. The CDR3 sequence: CSTSGLFGIAGSQETQYF. CDR3 DNA sequence: TGCAGTACTAGTGGTTTGTTTGGCATAGCGGGCTCCCAAGAGACCCAGTACTTC.

The rearrangement links TRBV20-1 to TRBJ1-2; D ambiguous. This CDR3 has 13 residues. The germline gives CDR1 DFQATT, CDR2 SNEGSKA (reference sequence). Trimming shortened V by 6 bases and J by 8 bases, and 19 bases separated the two germline ends. The CDR3 region is CSAPPWVGKGYTF. Written as DNA, the CDR3 is TGCAGTGCCCCACCCTGGGTCGGGAAAGGCTACACCTTC.

This clonotype has only one observation. The CDR3 DNA follows: TGTGCCAGCAGCCCCCCGGACAGGGGTAACTATGGCTACACCTTC. Its translation is CASSPPDRGNYGYTF. The rearrangement uses TRBV7-8 and TRBJ1-2; 9 positions agree with TRBD1. The CDR3 consists of 15 residues. J was trimmed by 1 base and V by 5 bases; bases with no gene match: 5. CDR1 is SGHVS, CDR2 FQNEAQ, per germline.

The CDR3: CASSLGGGSTEAFF. As DNA, the CDR3 is TGTGCCAGCAGCTTAGGTGGGGGGAGCACTGAAGCTTTCTTT. V and J are TRBV7-9 and TRBJ1-1; tentatively, D is TRBD1 (5 bases). The CDR3 consists of 14 residues. V dropped 1 base and J dropped 4 bases, with 10 bases sitting between them. Germline CDR1 SEHNR, CDR2 FQNEAQ (reference sequence). The full variable domain, rest sourced from reference TRBV7-9 and TRBJ1-1, is DTGVSQNPRHKITKRGQNVTFRCDPISEHNRLYWYRQTLGQGPEFLTYFQNEAQLEKSRLLSDRFSAERPKGSFSTLEIQRTEQGDSAMYLCASSLGGGSTEAFFGQGTRLTVV.

V gene TRBV7-8 combines with J gene TRBJ2-1, with a possible D match to TRBD2 (5 bases). V was pared by 3 bases and J by 2 bases, with 8 bases between. Per the germline V gene, CDR1 is SGHVS and CDR2 is FQNEAQ. There are 14 residues in the CDR3. CDR3 in amino acids: CASSLRVTYNEQFF. CDR3 coding DNA: TGTGCCAGCAGCTTGCGGGTAACCTACAATGAGCAGTTCTTC.

This clonotype has a handful of counts. The CDR3 spells CASSQGPAGPDTQYF. In DNA form, the CDR3 reads TGCGCCAGCAGCCAAGGGCCAGCGGGGCCAGATACGCAGTATTTT. V usage is TRBV4-1 and J usage is TRBJ2-3, with 7 bases fitting TRBD2. CDR1 and CDR2 from the germline V gene are MGHRA and YSYEKL. The CDR3 extends over 15 amino acids. J lost 4 bases, V lost 1 base, and 5 bases had no gene match.

The V gene is TRBV12-3 or TRBV12-4, the J gene TRBJ1-6; TRBD1 is a possible D gene (5 bases). V gave up 6 bases and J gave up 10 bases, with 19 bases separating them. The CDR3 consists of 15 residues. CDR3 in DNA: TGTGCCAGCAGCCCGGAACTAGGGGTAGGCTCACCCCTCCACTTT. Amino acid sequence: CASSPELGVGSPLHF.

This clonotype was observed a handful of times. The DNA for the CDR3 is TGTGCCAGCAGGCACTACCAAGAGACCCAGTACTTC. It translates to CASRHYQETQYF. The chain recombines TRBV6-5 with TRBJ2-5; D remains ambiguous. V was clipped by 6 bases and J by 0 bases, with 5 bases between them. The CDR3 runs 12 residues. Germline loops: CDR1 MNHEY, CDR2 SVGAGI.